Listed below are T cell receptor beta chains from one sample, sequenced in a study of T cell responses to AZD1222 COVID-19 vaccine. The data were produced by immunoSEQ multiplex PCR, yet TCRdb's version contains in-frame clones alone and is incomplete. The data hold about 140,000 clones, with 75% to 90% observed a single time. This specimen consisted of peripheral blood, obtained on day 0 of AZD1222 vaccination. These receptors were collected from an adult in good health. The CDR3 runs from the conserved cysteine through the conserved F or W. A D gene is named only where the DNA matches it firmly. Some rows mark clone size as missing; the rest say once, few, many or name a class of expanded clone.

>-|TRBJ1-3|-|TRBV3-1/TRBV3-2
CASSQDFLSGNTIYF
TGTGCCAGCAGCCAGGATTTCCTCTCTGGAAACACCATATATTTT
>TRBD1|TRBJ1-2|-|TRBV10-3
CATMTGTGIYGYTF
TGTGCCACCATGACCGGGACAGGGATCTATGGCTACACCTTC
>TRBD2|TRBJ2-1|-|TRBV4-2
CASSPQGERGIFREQFF
TGTGCCAGCAGCCCTCAGGGTGAGCGGGGGATTTTTCGGGAGCAGTTCTTC
>-|TRBJ2-1|-|TRBV10-3
CAIGAPTNNEQFF
TGTGCCATCGGCGCCCCGACGAACAATGAGCAGTTCTTC
>TRBD1|TRBJ2-6|-|TRBV7-9
CASSSGQGAWGANVLTF
TGTGCCAGCAGCTCCGGACAGGGGGCCTGGGGGGCCAACGTCCTGACTTTC
>-|TRBJ2-2|-|TRBV19
CASRTVGEAGELFF
TGTGCCAGTAGGACTGTAGGGGAAGCCGGGGAGCTGTTTTTT
>TRBD1|TRBJ2-2|-|TRBV2
CASSETGDGTGELFF
TGTGCCAGCAGTGAAACAGGGGATGGCACCGGGGAGCTGTTTTTT
>-|TRBJ1-1|-|TRBV3-1/TRBV3-2
CASSQYGGNTEAFF
TGTGCCAGCAGCCAATATGGTGGGAACACTGAAGCTTTCTTT
>-|TRBJ1-3|-|TRBV7-9
CASSLQDSNTIYF
TGTGCCAGCAGCCTGCAAGACTCAAACACCATATATTTT
>-|TRBJ2-7|-|TRBV6-6
CASRGYEQYF
TGTGCCAGCAGGGGTTACGAGCAGTACTTC
>-|TRBJ2-5|few|TRBV28
CASSESSQETQYF
TGTGCCAGCAGTGAGAGCTCCCAAGAGACCCAGTACTTC
>TRBD2|TRBJ2-3|-|TRBV9
CASSVGSGGRGGTDTQYF
TGTGCCAGCAGCGTAGGTAGCGGGGGCAGGGGGGGCACAGATACGCAGTATTTT
>TRBD1|TRBJ2-3|-|TRBV3-1/TRBV3-2
CASSSRTGIDTQYF
TGTGCCAGCAGCTCCCGGACAGGGATAGATACGCAGTATTTT
>-|TRBJ1-6|-|TRBV28
CASSLILAGNSPLHF
TGTGCCAGCAGTTTAATATTGGCAGGGAATTCACCCCTCCACTTT
>-|TRBJ2-2|-|TRBV6-5
CASSSQRGLAGELFF
TGTGCCAGCAGTTCTCAGAGAGGTCTGGCCGGGGAGCTGTTTTTT
>-|TRBJ1-1|-|TRBV5-1
CASSFSGAPNTEAFF
TGCGCCAGCAGCTTCTCAGGGGCCCCGAACACTGAAGCTTTCTTT
>-|TRBJ2-5|-|TRBV18
CASSPNQETQYF
TGTGCCAGCTCACCTAATCAAGAGACCCAGTACTTC
>-|TRBJ2-5|-|TRBV5-1
CASSLAIQGETQYF
TGCGCCAGCAGCTTGGCCATACAGGGAGAGACCCAGTACTTC
>-|TRBJ2-7|-|TRBV19
CASSISGQRAHEQYF
TGTGCCAGTAGTATTTCCGGGCAGCGGGCCCACGAGCAGTACTTC
>TRBD2|TRBJ2-1|-|TRBV10-1
CASSDDTTSGDYNEQFF
TGCGCCAGCAGTGACGATACTACTAGCGGGGACTACAATGAGCAGTTCTTC
>-|TRBJ1-6|-|TRBV2
CASSQGRYNSPLHF
TGTGCCAGCAGTCAGGGGCGCTATAATTCACCCCTCCACTTT
>-|TRBJ1-4|-|TRBV5-1
CASSLVSGASEKLFF
TGCGCCAGCAGCTTGGTCTCAGGGGCAAGTGAAAAACTGTTTTTT
>-|TRBJ2-2|once|TRBV5-1
CASSNQVDGELFF
TGCGCCAGCAGCAACCAGGTTGACGGGGAGCTGTTTTTT
>-|TRBJ2-5|-|TRBV5-1
CASSLGQGQETQYF
TGCGCCAGCAGCTTGGGACAAGGACAAGAGACCCAGTACTTC
>-|TRBJ1-1|-|TRBV6-5
CASSYSGGTEAFF
TGTGCCAGCAGTTACTCAGGAGGGACTGAAGCTTTCTTT
>-|TRBJ2-3|-|TRBV6-5
CASRASTDTQYF
TGTGCCAGCCGGGCTAGCACAGATACGCAGTATTTT
>-|TRBJ1-2|-|TRBV7-9
CASGGWGKGYTF
TGTGCCAGCGGAGGGTGGGGTAAAGGCTACACCTTC
>TRBD2|TRBJ2-7|-|TRBV19
CASRAGGSSYEQYF
TGTGCCAGTAGAGCGGGAGGCTCCTCCTACGAGCAGTACTTC
>-|TRBJ1-5|-|TRBV6-1
CASSEVGMGQPQHF
TGTGCCAGCAGTGAAGTGGGGATGGGTCAGCCCCAGCATTTT
>-|TRBJ1-1|-|TRBV29-1
CSAQLGIAEAFF
TGCAGCGCCCAGCTGGGAATTGCTGAAGCTTTCTTT
>TRBD2|TRBJ2-5|-|TRBV5-6
CASSWGLATETQYF
TGTGCCAGCAGCTGGGGACTAGCCACAGAGACCCAGTACTTC
>TRBD1|TRBJ2-5|-|TRBV5-1
CASSLGGQGYRETQYF
TGCGCCAGCAGCTTGGGAGGACAGGGGTATCGAGAGACCCAGTACTTC
>-|TRBJ1-3|-|TRBV11-1
CASSYGGRGSGNTIYF
TGTGCCAGCAGCTACGGCGGCAGGGGCTCTGGAAACACCATATATTTT
>-|TRBJ1-5|few|TRBV24-1
CATSDRSNQPQHF
TGTGCCACCAGTGATCGGTCCAATCAGCCCCAGCATTTT
>-|TRBJ2-5|few|TRBV28
CASSARHGGGAETQYF
TGTGCCAGCAGTGCCCGGCATGGAGGGGGGGCAGAGACCCAGTACTTC
>-|TRBJ1-5|-|TRBV6-5
CASSYTGGSNQPQHF
TGTGCCAGCAGCTATACGGGGGGTAGCAATCAGCCCCAGCATTTT
>-|TRBJ1-4|-|TRBV5-1
CASSEDGTTNEKLFF
TGCGCCAGCAGCGAGGACGGAACAACTAATGAAAAACTGTTTTTT
>-|TRBJ2-7|-|TRBV2
CASLESTGPYEQYF
TGTGCCAGTCTCGAATCAACAGGTCCCTACGAGCAGTACTTC
>-|TRBJ1-5|-|TRBV19
CASSLMGRGQPQHF
TGTGCCAGTAGCCTCATGGGACGGGGGCAGCCCCAGCATTTT
>-|TRBJ2-1|-|TRBV6-5
CASSYGGEQFF
TGTGCCAGCAGTTACGGGGGTGAGCAGTTCTTC
>TRBD2|TRBJ2-1|few|TRBV4-1
CASSATGTSFDEQFF
TGCGCCAGCAGCGCGACCGGGACTAGTTTTGATGAGCAGTTCTTC
>TRBD1|TRBJ2-7|-|TRBV7-9
CASSPPRQGVTYEQYF
TGTGCCAGCAGCCCTCCCCGACAGGGGGTTACCTACGAGCAGTACTTC
>-|TRBJ2-2|-|TRBV30
CAWAEGGGELFF
TGTGCCTGGGCGGAAGGTGGCGGGGAGCTGTTTTTT
>TRBD1|TRBJ2-5|-|TRBV29-1
CSVEDPGQEGETQYF
TGCAGCGTTGAAGATCCGGGACAGGAGGGAGAGACCCAGTACTTC
>-|TRBJ1-6|-|TRBV19
CATKYRGNSPLHF
TGTGCCACCAAGTATCGGGGGAATTCACCCCTCCACTTT
>-|TRBJ2-7|once|TRBV7-8
CASSLRDPPYEQYF
TGTGCCAGCAGCTTACGGGACCCTCCCTACGAGCAGTACTTC
>-|TRBJ1-3|-|TRBV29-1
CSVVALEGSGNTIYF
TGCAGCGTTGTTGCCCTCGAAGGCTCTGGAAACACCATATATTTT
>TRBD1|TRBJ2-5|-|TRBV5-1
CASSPQGVTFQETQYF
TGCGCCAGCAGTCCCCAGGGGGTAACCTTCCAAGAGACCCAGTACTTC
>-|TRBJ2-5|-|TRBV20-1
CSASDALGRGKQETQYF
TGCAGTGCTAGTGATGCGTTGGGCAGGGGTAAACAAGAGACCCAGTACTTC
>-|TRBJ2-7|once|TRBV5-5
CASSLEDRMVYEQYF
TGTGCCAGCAGCTTGGAGGACAGAATGGTCTACGAGCAGTACTTC
>-|TRBJ2-5|few|TRBV7-8
CASSLETREETQYF
TGTGCCAGCAGCTTAGAGACTAGGGAAGAGACCCAGTACTTC
>-|TRBJ1-2|once|TRBV10-3
CAISGDGYGYTF
TGTGCCATCAGTGGGGACGGCTATGGCTACACCTTC
>TRBD1|TRBJ1-2|-|TRBV5-6
CASSGTGRDYGYTF
TGTGCCAGCTCAGGGACAGGGCGAGACTATGGCTACACCTTC
>-|TRBJ2-3|-|TRBV21-1
CASSARGSISTDTQYF
TGTGCCAGCAGCGCCAGGGGTAGTATAAGCACAGATACGCAGTATTTT
>TRBD1|TRBJ2-5|-|TRBV5-1
CASSSGQGRGYQETQYF
TGCGCCAGCAGCTCAGGACAGGGGAGAGGGTACCAAGAGACCCAGTACTTC
>TRBD1|TRBJ1-5|-|TRBV28
CASSPPQGASNQPQHF
TGTGCCAGCAGCCCTCCTCAGGGGGCGAGCAATCAGCCCCAGCATTTT
>TRBD1|TRBJ1-5|few|TRBV5-1
CASSPGDRDGNQPQHF
TGCGCCAGCAGCCCGGGGGACAGGGATGGCAATCAGCCCCAGCATTTT
>TRBD1|TRBJ1-2|-|TRBV29-1
CSVRQGYGYTF
TGCAGCGTTAGACAGGGCTATGGCTACACCTTC
>-|TRBJ1-5|-|TRBV2
CASRVDSLGNQPQHF
TGTGCCAGCAGGGTGGACAGCCTTGGCAATCAGCCCCAGCATTTT